This T cell receptor beta chain was sequenced during a study of blood T cells in healthy people across ages. At the level of the study: Capturing about one barcoded beta molecule per two T cells was achieved by template switching. Broader study findings: Age showed a roughly linear inverse relationship with TCR beta diversity per million T cells.

Germline CDR1 KGHSH, CDR2 LQKENI. The CDR3 loop spans 14 amino acids. V dropped 4 bases and J dropped 0 bases, with 7 bases sitting between them. Each donor had 9 to 10 milliliters of peripheral blood drawn. PCR was performed a second time for about 7 to 11 cycles using a sample-barcoded 5' primer and a J-beta primer mix. TCRdb re-called the 5' RACE reads with MiXCR, one entry per CDR3 protein. The table records 800,000 to 950,000 distinct CDR3 sequences, about 48% of them present only once. Note on this clonotype: Its antigen remains unknown.

This clonotype was obtained from a man in his thirties or forties in good health. The sequenced sample consisted of blood. The chain carries TRBV18 and TRBJ2-4; D gene uncertain. CDR3 DNA sequence: TGTGCCAGCTCACGTGCCGTAGCCAAAAACATTCAGTACTTC. Residues: CASSRAVAKNIQYF.